This TCR beta chain was identified during a study of T cell responses to AZD1222 COVID-19 vaccine. General observations from the study: Per reports, nearly half of all spike-specific TCRs target regions that are unmutated in variants.

Here immunoSEQ multiplex PCR was the method, and the copy in TCRdb shows in-frame clones only, minus some. The repertoire holds approximately 100,000 clones, with 85% to 90% as singletons. In regard to this clone: Its antigen is currently unknown.

Germline V lookup: CDR1 MNHEY, CDR2 SVGAGI. CDR3 length equals 11 residues. V gave up 8 bases and J gave up 4 bases, with 8 bases separating them. V is TRBV6-5 and J is TRBJ1-1; D is uncertain. The sequence was obtained from an adult who received the AZD1222 COVID-19 vaccine. This specimen consisted of peripheral blood, obtained 28 days after the second AZD1222 dose. CDR3 residues: CASWRITEAFF. The CDR3 DNA sequence: TGTGCCAGCTGGAGGATCACTGAAGCTTTCTTT.